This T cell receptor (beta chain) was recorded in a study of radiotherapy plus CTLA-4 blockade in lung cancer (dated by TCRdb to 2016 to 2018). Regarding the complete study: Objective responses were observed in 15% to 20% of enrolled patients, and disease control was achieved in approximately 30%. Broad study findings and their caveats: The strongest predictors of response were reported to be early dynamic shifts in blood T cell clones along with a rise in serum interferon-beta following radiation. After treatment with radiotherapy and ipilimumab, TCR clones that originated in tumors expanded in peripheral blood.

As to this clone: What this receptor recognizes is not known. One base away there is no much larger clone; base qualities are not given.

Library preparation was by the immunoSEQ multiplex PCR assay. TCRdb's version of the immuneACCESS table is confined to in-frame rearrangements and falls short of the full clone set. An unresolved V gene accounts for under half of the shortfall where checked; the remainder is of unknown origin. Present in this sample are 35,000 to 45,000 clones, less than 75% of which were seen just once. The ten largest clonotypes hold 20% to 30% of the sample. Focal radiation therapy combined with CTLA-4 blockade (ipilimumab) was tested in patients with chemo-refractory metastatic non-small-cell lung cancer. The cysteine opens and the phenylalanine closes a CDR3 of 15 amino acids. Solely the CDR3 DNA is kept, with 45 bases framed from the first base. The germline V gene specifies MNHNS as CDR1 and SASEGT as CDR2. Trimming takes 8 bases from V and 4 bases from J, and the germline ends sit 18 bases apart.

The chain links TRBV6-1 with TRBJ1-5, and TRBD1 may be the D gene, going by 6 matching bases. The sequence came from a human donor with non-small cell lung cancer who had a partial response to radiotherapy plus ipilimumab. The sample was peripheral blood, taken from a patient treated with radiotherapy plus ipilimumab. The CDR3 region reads CASCPRRQGNQPQHF. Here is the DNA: TGTGCCAGCTGCCCCCGGCGGCAGGGGAATCAGCCCCAGCATTTT.